These 16 T cell receptor beta chains came from one sample sequenced in a study of blood T cell repertoires in COVID-19. Some clones are missing from TCRdb's copy, which holds only in-frame ones; the method was immunoSEQ multiplex PCR. There are approximately 400,000 clones in the sample; around 89% occur only once, and 1.2% lies in the top ten. Sequencing was performed on PBMCs or T cells enriched from blood (not recorded which). These receptor sequences come from a woman between 18 and 29 years old who had recovered from COVID-19.

The chain links TRBV11-2 to TRBJ2-5; a weak D match, TRBD1 (6 bases). The CDR3 covers 15 residues. Between the trimmed V and J ends, which lost 3 bases and 2 bases, there was a span of 13 bases. Germline-derived CDR1 and CDR2 are SGHAT and FQNNGV. CDR3 sequence (DNA): TGTGCCAGCAGCTTGGCCGTCACAGGGCAAGAGACCCAGTACTTC. As protein: CASSLAVTGQETQYF. Full variable domain (rest looked up from reference TRBV11-2 and TRBJ2-5): EAGVAQSPRYKIIEKRQSVAFWCNPISGHATLYWYQQILGQGPKLLIQFQNNGVVDDSQLPKDRFSAERLKGVDSTLKIQPAKLEDSAVYLCASSLAVTGQETQYFGPGTRLLVL.

CDR3 sequence reads: CASSLRTGSSYNSPLHF. DNA of the CDR3: TGTGCCAGTAGTCTGAGGACAGGGAGCTCCTATAATTCACCCCTCCACTTT. The genes are TRBV19 and TRBJ1-6; TRBD1 agrees at 8 bases. Germline assignment: CDR1 LNHDA and CDR2 SQIVND (reference sequence). The junction had 6 bases not matched to a gene; V was cut back by 5 bases and J by 0 bases. The CDR3 runs 17 residues.

The rearrangement joins TRBV7-2 to TRBJ2-7, with 7 bases identical to TRBD1. The CDR3 is made up of 14 amino acids. J lost 4 bases, V lost 5 bases, and 8 bases had no gene match. Germline loops: CDR1 SGHTA, CDR2 FQGNSA. CDR3 in amino acids: CASSPTQGLYEQYF. CDR3 coding DNA: TGTGCCAGCAGCCCTACACAGGGGTTGTACGAGCAGTACTTC.

The chain is built from TRBV19 and TRBJ2-7; the D gene is possibly TRBD2 (6 bases). The CDR3 covers 11 residues. Germline CDR1 and CDR2: LNHDA and SQIVND (reference sequence). The V end was cut by 6 bases, the J end by 6 bases, with 9 bases between. CDR3 bases: TGTGCCAGTAGCGGGGGTCCCGAGCAGTACTTC. It translates to CASSGGPEQYF.

This clone showed up just a few times. The chain carries TRBV29-1 and TRBJ1-2; 7 positions agree with TRBD1. V shed 0 bases, J shed 1 base, and the junction held 2 bases outside the gene matches. Per germline, CDR1 SQVTM and CDR2 ANQGSEA. This CDR3 is built from 14 residues. The CDR3 loop is CSVEEHRGNYGYTF. DNA of the CDR3: TGCAGCGTTGAAGAGCACAGGGGTAACTATGGCTACACCTTC.

The chain combines TRBV7-6 with TRBJ1-1, with 8 bases that match TRBD1. CDR3 size: 14 residues. V shed 5 bases and J 5 bases; nucleotides not matched to a gene: 7. Per germline, CDR1 SGHVS and CDR2 FNYEAQ. CDR3 coding DNA: TGTGCCAGCAGCCCGGACAGGGTCTGGACTGAAGCTTTCTTT. It is translated as CASSPDRVWTEAFF.

The rearrangement joins TRBV10-1 to TRBJ2-5; no clear D gene. CDR1 WNHNN and CDR2 SYGVQD come from the germline V gene (reference sequence). V was shortened by 4 bases and J by 5 bases, with 8 bases between the two germline ends. CDR3 length: 12 amino acids. In nucleotides, the CDR3 is TGCGCCAGCAGTGCAGGTGGGGAGACCCAGTACTTC. The encoded protein is CASSAGGETQYF.

The J gene is TRBJ2-2, the V gene TRBV4-1, with D perhaps matching TRBD1 (5 bases). The V gene's germline CDR1 is MGHRA and CDR2 YSYEKL. V dropped 0 bases and J dropped 4 bases, with 18 bases sitting between them. This CDR3 contains 18 residues. As DNA, the CDR3 is TGCGCCAGCAGCCAAGAGGGCCTGGGGCACAAGGCCACCGGGGAGCTGTTTTTT. The encoded protein is CASSQEGLGHKATGELFF.

The sample holds a few counts of this clone. The rearrangement links TRBV18 to TRBJ1-3; D is uncertain. V dropped 6 bases and J dropped 0 bases, with 12 bases sitting between them. CDR1 and CDR2 (germline): KGHSH, LQKENI. The length of the CDR3 is 15 residues. CDR3 region: CASSLRESSGNTIYF. The CDR3 DNA reads as TGTGCCAGCTCCCTCCGGGAGAGCTCTGGAAACACCATATATTTT.

This chain joins TRBV13 and TRBJ2-1; TRBD2 aligns across 7 bases. Losses at the gene ends were 0 bases for V and 5 bases for J; bases not matched to a gene: 7. Germline CDR1 PRHDT, CDR2 FYEKMQ (reference sequence). There are 16 residues in the CDR3. CDR3 coding DNA: TGTGCCAGCAGCTTAGGAGCCGTTGGGGGGGACAATGAGCAGTTCTTC. Translated: CASSLGAVGGDNEQFF.

The rearrangement joins TRBV4-2 to TRBJ2-1, with TRBD2 matching over 7 bases. CDR1 and CDR2 (germline): LGHNA, YNFKEQ. V was pared by 5 bases and J by 9 bases, with 4 bases of the junction left unmatched. The CDR3 spans 12 residues. The CDR3 coding sequence is TGTGCCAGCAGCTCAAGGGAGGGTGAGCAGTTCTTC. Translating it yields CASSSREGEQFF.

This chain links TRBV9 with TRBJ2-7; no clear D gene. The V end lost 0 bases, the J end lost 7 bases, and 11 bases lay between the germline ends. This CDR3 spans 13 amino acids. Germline CDR1 SGDLS, CDR2 YYNGEE. CDR3 protein: CASSVEERREQYF. The CDR3 DNA reads as TGTGCCAGCAGCGTAGAAGAACGGCGGGAGCAGTACTTC.

The genes are TRBV11-3 and TRBJ1-1; D not resolved. The CDR3 runs 13 residues. V shed 5 bases and J shed 0 bases, with 7 bases lying between them. Germline CDR1 reads SGHNT; CDR2 reads YENEEA. The CDR3 loop is CASSGRMNTEAFF. CDR3 in DNA: TGTGCCAGCAGCGGGAGGATGAACACTGAAGCTTTCTTT.

The chain links TRBV13 to TRBJ2-1; 8 bases are a match to TRBD2. There are 18 residues in the CDR3. Germline CDR1 PRHDT, CDR2 FYEKMQ (reference sequence). J was trimmed by 0 bases and V by 4 bases; bases with no gene match: 11. CDR3 in amino acids: CASSSGVAGTYSYNEQFF. CDR3 bases: TGTGCCAGCAGCTCCGGGGTAGCGGGGACGTACTCCTACAATGAGCAGTTCTTC. The full variable domain, with the rest looked up from reference TRBV13 and TRBJ2-1, is AAGVIQSPRHLIKEKRETATLKCYPIPRHDTVYWYQQGPGQDPQFLISFYEKMQSDKGSIPDRFSAQQFSDYHSELNMSSLELGDSALYFCASSSGVAGTYSYNEQFFGPGTRLTVL.

The CDR3 bases are TGTGCCTGGAGCGGACAGCGCTCTGGAAACACCATATATTTT. Protein product: CAWSGQRSGNTIYF. The V call is TRBV30, the J call TRBJ1-3, with a tentative D call TRBD1 (6 bases). V was clipped by 3 bases and J by 0 bases, with 9 bases between them. This CDR3 is built from 14 residues. Per the germline V gene, CDR1 is GTSNPN and CDR2 is SVGIG (reference sequence). Based on the CDR3 plus reference TRBV30 and TRBJ1-3, the full variable domain is SQTIHQWPATLVQPVGSPLSLECTVEGTSNPNLYWYRQAAGRGLQLLFYSVGIGQISSEVPQNLSASRPQDRQFILSSKKLLLSDSGFYLCAWSGQRSGNTIYFGEGSWLTVV.

The CDR3 nucleotides are TGTGCCATCAGTGATAGGTCTGGCGGGGGGGCGGCAGATACGCAGTATTTT. Amino acids: CAISDRSGGGAADTQYF. V usage is TRBV10-3 and J usage is TRBJ2-3; 9 bases are shared with TRBD2. V dropped 3 bases and J dropped 4; count of bases not matched to a gene: 11. The CDR3 is made up of 17 amino acids. Germline lookup yields CDR1 ENHRY and CDR2 SYGVKD.